This TCR beta chain derives from a study of T cells in Graves' hyperthyroidism and ophthalmopathy (dated 2019 in TCRdb). Turning to the overall study: Peripheral blood was collected at initial diagnosis, before any treatment. TCR V-J signatures able to tell the groups apart were searched for in a discovery cohort of 90 to 100 patients, of whom 40 to 45 had Graves' ophthalmopathy and about 60 had stable Graves' hyperthyroidism. An independent validation cohort of around 19 hyperthyroidism patients and approximately 15 patients who later progressed to ophthalmopathy tested prospective prediction of ophthalmopathy. The approximately 98 discovery patients were randomly divided into training and test sets at a 7:3 ratio. In roughly six Graves' hyperthyroidism patients, the study also compared T-cell repertoires from thyroid tissue with T-cell repertoires from blood. Once sampling was done, hyperthyroidism patients were given methimazole at a starting dose of 30 mg daily, whereas ophthalmopathy patients were given high-dose intravenous methylprednisolone. TCR Vbeta CDR3 sequencing of some 140 peripheral blood samples (about 45 ophthalmopathy, roughly 74 hyperthyroidism and roughly 17 progressor patients) is reported in the paper. On the study overall, not on this receptor specifically: In validation, the model predicted progression to ophthalmopathy with approximately 71% sensitivity and about 73% specificity, a median of about 6.7 months before onset. No statistical method was used to set the sample size in advance, and investigators knew the group allocation. Most expanded thyroid clonotypes (frequency above 0.001) were also found in blood, which suggests that blood repertoires may mirror thyroid immune responses. A 13 V-J signature model separated ophthalmopathy from stable hyperthyroidism, with approximately 87% sensitivity and about 81% specificity in cross-validation and 80%/75% in testing.

From the germline V gene, CDR1 is LGHNA and CDR2 is YNFKEQ. The V and J ends are trimmed by 1 base and 6 bases, leaving 9 bases between them. CDR3 length: 14 amino acids, cysteine to phenylalanine. Just the 42-base CDR3 DNA is kept, in frame starting at base 1. The TCR beta CDR3 regions were amplified from the RNA transcripts. The first round of RT-PCR for the TCR CDR3 was performed with the HTBI primer set and the Qiagen OneStep RT-PCR kit. Libraries were constructed in a second round of multiplex PCR, after which size selection and purification were carried out. Sequencing of the libraries was done on an Illumina HiSeq2000 using paired-end 100 bp reads. The published analysis was carried out like this. SOAPnuke was used to process the raw data, throwing out any read that contained adapters or uncalled bases, had a mean Phred below 15, or lacked an exact constant-primer or identifier match. High-quality paired reads were merged using COPE v1.2.5, and each unique nucleotide sequence was defined as a clonotype. Clonotypes were aligned to IMGT TRBV, TRBD and TRBJ reference segments using MiTCR v1.1. The analysis was restricted to V-J combinations with a frequency above 0.0001, which together covered just over 99% of the repertoires. A TCS score was defined as the ratio of F50 (clonal expansion) to E x V (chaos), with BLOSUM62-based TCRdist applied between CDR3 peptides within each V-J. Welch's t-statistics and random forest reduced 500 to 650 V-J features to 13, which were used in a naive Bayes classifier (R e1071). TCRdb applied fastp at Q25 and MiXCR to the public reads, then kept only in-frame beta chains. Under each unique CDR3 protein, matching rows form one entry showing the most common genes and DNA. Here the V and J calls rest on TCRdb's processing, not on the authors' analysis. Within this sample are about 290,000 distinct CDR3 sequences, with more than 15% of them counted one time only. The ten most abundant clones make up just over 55% of the sample.

Moderately to severely active disease, a Clinical Activity Score of at least 3, a NOSPECS grade of at least 4, and a duration under 3 months were present in ophthalmopathy patients. Patients with uncontrolled infections, other autoimmune diseases, pregnancy or lactation were excluded. Clinical symptoms, serum thyroxine and TRAb, thyroid ultrasound, and orbital computed tomography formed the basis for the diagnoses. PBMCs were separated from roughly 10 ml of fresh peripheral blood using Ficoll-Paque density gradient centrifugation. Total RNA was extracted with Trizol reagent, and quality was checked on an Agilent 2100 Bioanalyzer. Comment on this clonotype: What antigen it recognizes has not been identified. Base-call qualities are not available, and no considerably larger clone is one nucleotide away.

Sequencing was carried out using blood. The origin of this receptor is a woman aged 55-69 years with Graves' ophthalmopathy. The chain links TRBV4-2 with TRBJ2-2, with TRBD2 perhaps the D gene, on 6 matching bases. The sequenced DNA is TGTGCCAGCAGCCAAGTTACGGGGGCCGGGGAGCTGTTTTTT. Its coded protein is CASSQVTGAGELFF.